The 3 T cell receptor beta chains presented below share a single source sample, sequenced in a study of T cell responses to AZD1222 COVID-19 vaccine. Assay used: immunoSEQ multiplex PCR; TCRdb lists only in-frame clones, some missing. The sample carries approximately 190,000 clones, around nine tenths recorded once. The sequencing used peripheral blood, collected 28 days after the second dose of the MenACWY control vaccine. These receptors were collected from an adult who received the MenACWY meningococcal vaccine as a control.

The V call is TRBV10-1, the J call TRBJ1-3, with 7 positions matching TRBD1. V shed 5 bases, J shed 1 base, and the junction held 5 bases outside the gene matches. The CDR3 extends over 15 amino acids. Germline V gene sequence: CDR1 WNHNN, CDR2 SYGVQD (reference sequence). The CDR3 region has the DNA TGCGCCAGCAGTCCGGACAGGAGGTCTGGAAACACCATATATTTT. Translated, it gives CASSPDRRSGNTIYF.

The V gene is TRBV11-1, the J gene TRBJ1-6; 9 nucleotides agree with TRBD1. With V trimmed by 10 bases and J by 7 bases, 5 bases remained unmatched. CDR1 SGHAT and CDR2 FQDESV come from the germline V gene (reference sequence). The CDR3 extends over 13 amino acids. CDR3: CATAGTGNSPLHF. CDR3 coding DNA: TGTGCCACCGCGGGGACAGGGAATTCACCCCTCCACTTT.

The V and J genes are TRBV11-2 and TRBJ1-2, with a tentative D call TRBD1 (5 bases). Germline V gene data show CDR1 as SGHAT and CDR2 as FQNNGV. This CDR3 contains 15 residues. Trimming removed 7 bases from V and 2 bases from J, with 17 bases in between. CDR3 in amino acids: CASKLGDYPNYGYTF. The CDR3 DNA follows: TGTGCCAGCAAATTGGGGGACTACCCGAACTATGGCTACACCTTC.